This section outlines one T cell receptor (beta chain) sequence together with its context. No cognate antigen has been identified for it. No much larger clone exists at a distance of one base, and base qualities are not known. One collaborating source in Seattle enrolled patients during active infection and followed them longitudinally through the course of disease. Collaborating institutions collected whole blood in K2EDTA tubes following their own protocols. For TCRbeta analysis, collaborator samples were shipped as frozen whole blood, as isolated PBMCs, or as DNA extracted from either sample type. The immunoSEQ Assay, a bias-controlled multiplex PCR, was used to amplify TCRbeta CDR3 regions from genomic DNA. From the authors' description of their analysis: Nucleated cell counts per sample were estimated from amplification of reference gene primers within the assay. To quantify the absolute abundance of each unique TCRbeta CDR3 rearrangement, sequence reads were collapsed and filtered. Productive Simpson clonality was computed per sample as the square root of Simpson's diversity index over productive rearrangements. In its TCRdb copy, this immuneACCESS table keeps in-frame sequences only and misses some clones. Where compared with another copy, unresolved V genes explain less than half of these, and the others have no known cause. That table supplies the V and J calls and clone size; D and trimming were determined from the DNA. The sample has 150,000 to 250,000 clones on record, around 94% of them singletons. About 0.76% of the sample comes from the top ten.

This entry belongs to a study of blood T cell repertoires in COVID-19 (dated by TCRdb to the early 2020s). Study-wide context: The collaborator samples originated in the United States, Italy and Spain and spanned the acute and convalescent phases of COVID-19. Subjects who had been exposed to COVID-19, were actively infected with it, or had recovered from it provided the deeply sampled blood TCRbeta repertoires that made up the dataset. A de-identified subject ID, COVID-19 status, age in years and sex were almost always included in the sample metadata. Samples were obtained from the ongoing ImmuneRACE study (first 160 participants) and from over 1,000 subjects provided by 6 global collaborators. Where available, HLA class I and class II types were obtained from metadata supplied by the sample provider rather than from assay-based typing. The repertoires were made available in a free public database intended to serve as a resource for research on the immune response to SARS-CoV-2. The prospective study material was composed of cDNA or gDNA derived from T cells, B-cell-depleted T cells, or PBMCs.

Overall results and qualifications from the work: Clinical and demographic metadata were provided uncurated, with the amount varying by source and participant.

The specimen was peripheral blood. The receptor was isolated from a young man with COVID-19, enrolled during active disease.

Here the CDR3 is given as CASSAERGAYNEQFF. The sequenced DNA is TGTGCCAGCAGTGCCGAGCGGGGGGCCTACAATGAGCAGTTCTTC. The chain employs TRBV2 and TRBJ2-1, and TRBD2 matches 9 of the central bases. Sequences SNHLY (CDR1) and FYNNEI (CDR2) are obtained from the germline V gene. After removal of 4 bases from V and 2 bases from J, the junction retains 3 bases not matched to a gene. The CDR3 contains 15 residues, cysteine and phenylalanine counted. The kept DNA is CDR3 alone, 45 bases in frame from the first base. The full variable domain, with segments outside the CDR3 supplied by the reference TRBV2 and TRBJ2-1 proteins, appears as EPEVTQTPSHQVTQMGQEVILRCVPISNHLYFYWYRQILGQKVEFLVSFYNNEISEKSEIFDDQFSVERPDGSNFTLKIRSTKLEDSAMYFCASSAERGAYNEQFFGPGTRLTVL.